This T cell receptor (beta chain) was captured in a study of shared clonotypes between healthy human individuals. Study as a whole: The study enrolled a couple of women and three men aged 18 to 49.

This clone showed up just once. The antigen is unknown. General study findings and limits: In general, naive subsets displayed greater estimated richness than memory subsets did.

CDR1 is SGHRS and CDR2 is YFSETQ in the germline V gene. This CDR3 spans 14 amino acids. V gave up 7 bases and J gave up 2 bases, with 13 bases separating them. Assay: immunoSEQ multiplex PCR; the TCRdb copy retains only in-frame clones and omits some. The sample carries approximately 2,300,000 clones, 80% to 95% recorded once. The chain links TRBV5-1 to TRBJ1-5, with D tentatively TRBD1 (5 bases). The receptor's source is a man between 18 and 35 years old in good health. Some clones in this sample may be carry-over from other donors' samples. The sequenced material came from naive CD4+ T cells from PBMCs. Subset noted: CD45RA+ positively selected. CDR3 protein: CASAWGDGNQPQHF. The DNA for the CDR3 is TGCGCCAGCGCTTGGGGGGACGGCAATCAGCCCCAGCATTTT.